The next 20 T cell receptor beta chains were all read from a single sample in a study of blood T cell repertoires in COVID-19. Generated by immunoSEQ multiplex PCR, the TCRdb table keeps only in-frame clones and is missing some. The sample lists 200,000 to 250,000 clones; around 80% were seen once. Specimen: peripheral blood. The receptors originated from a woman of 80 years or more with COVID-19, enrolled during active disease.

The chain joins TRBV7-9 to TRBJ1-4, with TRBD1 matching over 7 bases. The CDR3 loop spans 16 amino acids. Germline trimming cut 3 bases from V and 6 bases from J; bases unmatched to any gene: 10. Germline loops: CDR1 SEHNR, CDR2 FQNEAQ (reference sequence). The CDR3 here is CASSLTGLGGHEKLFF. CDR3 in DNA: TGTGCCAGCAGCTTGACAGGGCTTGGGGGCCATGAAAAACTGTTTTTT.

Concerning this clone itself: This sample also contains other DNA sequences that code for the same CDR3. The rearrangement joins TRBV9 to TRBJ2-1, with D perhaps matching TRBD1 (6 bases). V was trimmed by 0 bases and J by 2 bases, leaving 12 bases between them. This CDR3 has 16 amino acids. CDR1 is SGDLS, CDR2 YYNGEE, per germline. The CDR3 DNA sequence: TGTGCCAGCAGCGTAGCGGGACAAGGGGCCTACAATGAGCAGTTCTTC. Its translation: CASSVAGQGAYNEQFF.

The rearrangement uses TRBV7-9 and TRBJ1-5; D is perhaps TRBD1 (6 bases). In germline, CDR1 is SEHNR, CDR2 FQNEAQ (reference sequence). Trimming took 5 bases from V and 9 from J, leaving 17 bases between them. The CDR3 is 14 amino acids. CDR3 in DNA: TGTGCCAGCAGCCTGGCCACAGGGAGTGGGCCCCAGCATTTT. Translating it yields CASSLATGSGPQHF. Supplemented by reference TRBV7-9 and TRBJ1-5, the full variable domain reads DTGVSQNPRHKITKRGQNVTFRCDPISEHNRLYWYRQTLGQGPEFLTYFQNEAQLEKSRLLSDRFSAERPKGSFSTLEIQRTEQGDSAMYLCASSLATGSGPQHFGDGTRLSIL.

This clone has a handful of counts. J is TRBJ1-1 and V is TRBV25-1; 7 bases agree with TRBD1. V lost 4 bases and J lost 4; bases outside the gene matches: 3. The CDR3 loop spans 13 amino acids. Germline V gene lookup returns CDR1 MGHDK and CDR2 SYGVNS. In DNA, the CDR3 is TGTGCCAGCAGTGGAGGGGGCCGCACTGAAGCTTTCTTT. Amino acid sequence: CASSGGGRTEAFF.

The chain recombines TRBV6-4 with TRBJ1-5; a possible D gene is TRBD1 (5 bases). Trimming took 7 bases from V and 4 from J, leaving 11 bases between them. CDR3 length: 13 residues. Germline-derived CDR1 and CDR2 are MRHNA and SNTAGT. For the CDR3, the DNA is TGTGCCAGCACCTATCAGGGAAATCAGCCCCAGCATTTT. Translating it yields CASTYQGNQPQHF.

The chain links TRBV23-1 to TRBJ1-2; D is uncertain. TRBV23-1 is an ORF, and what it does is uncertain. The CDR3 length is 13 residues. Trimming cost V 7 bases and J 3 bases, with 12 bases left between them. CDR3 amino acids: CASKPQEDYGYTF. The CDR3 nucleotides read TGCGCCAGCAAACCACAAGAGGACTATGGCTACACCTTC.

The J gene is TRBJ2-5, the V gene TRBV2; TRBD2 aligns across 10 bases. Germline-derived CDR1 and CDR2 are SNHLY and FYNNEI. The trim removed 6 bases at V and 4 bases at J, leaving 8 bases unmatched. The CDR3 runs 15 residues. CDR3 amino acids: CASSSLAGVTETQYF. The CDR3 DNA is TGTGCCAGCAGCTCTCTAGCGGGGGTAACAGAGACCCAGTACTTC.

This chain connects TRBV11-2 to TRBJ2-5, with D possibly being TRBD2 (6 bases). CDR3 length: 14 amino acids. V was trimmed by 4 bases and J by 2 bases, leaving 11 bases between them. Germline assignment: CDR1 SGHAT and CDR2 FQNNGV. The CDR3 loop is CASSSGAGQETQYF. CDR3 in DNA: TGTGCCAGCAGCTCAGGAGCGGGTCAAGAGACCCAGTACTTC.

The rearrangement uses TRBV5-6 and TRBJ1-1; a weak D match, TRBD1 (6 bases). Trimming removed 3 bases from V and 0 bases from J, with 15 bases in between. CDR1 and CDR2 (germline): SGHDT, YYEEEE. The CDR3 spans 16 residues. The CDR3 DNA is TGTGCCAGCAGCTCGTTTCAGGGGATGATGAACACTGAAGCTTTCTTT. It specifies CASSSFQGMMNTEAFF.

CDR3 residues: CSVEDVVQGYTF. For the CDR3, the DNA is TGCAGCGTTGAAGATGTGGTCCAGGGCTACACCTTC. The J gene is TRBJ1-2, the V gene TRBV29-1; D uncertain. The V end was cut by 0 bases, the J end by 8 bases, with 10 bases between. The CDR3 has 12 amino acids. Germline CDR1 SQVTM, CDR2 ANQGSEA.

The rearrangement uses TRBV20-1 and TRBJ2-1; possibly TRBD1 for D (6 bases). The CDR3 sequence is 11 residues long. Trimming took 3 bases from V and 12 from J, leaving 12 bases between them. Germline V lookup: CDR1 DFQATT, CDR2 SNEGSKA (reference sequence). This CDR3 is CSASSGALQFF. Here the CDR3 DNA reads TGCAGTGCTAGCTCAGGGGCACTGCAGTTCTTC.

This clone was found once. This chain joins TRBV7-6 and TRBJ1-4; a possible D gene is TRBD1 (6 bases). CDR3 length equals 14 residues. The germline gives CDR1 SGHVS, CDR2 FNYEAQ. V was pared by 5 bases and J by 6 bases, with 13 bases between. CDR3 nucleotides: TGTGCCAGCAGCCGGGGGGGGGCAGATGAAAAACTGTTTTTT. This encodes CASSRGGADEKLFF.

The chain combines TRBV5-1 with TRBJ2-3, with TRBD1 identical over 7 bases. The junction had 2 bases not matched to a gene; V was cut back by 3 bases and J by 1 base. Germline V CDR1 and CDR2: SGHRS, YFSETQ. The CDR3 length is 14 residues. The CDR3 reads CASSWGTGTDTQYF. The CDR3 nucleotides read TGCGCCAGCAGCTGGGGGACAGGCACAGATACGCAGTATTTT.

This CDR3 reads CASSSRQGNEQFF. CDR3 DNA: TGCGCCAGCAGCTCCAGACAGGGCAATGAGCAGTTCTTC. This chain connects TRBV5-1 to TRBJ2-1; the match to TRBD1 covers 7 bases. The length of the CDR3 is 13 residues. After removal of 3 bases from V and 6 bases from J, the junction contained 3 bases not matched to a gene. In germline, CDR1 is SGHRS, CDR2 YFSETQ.

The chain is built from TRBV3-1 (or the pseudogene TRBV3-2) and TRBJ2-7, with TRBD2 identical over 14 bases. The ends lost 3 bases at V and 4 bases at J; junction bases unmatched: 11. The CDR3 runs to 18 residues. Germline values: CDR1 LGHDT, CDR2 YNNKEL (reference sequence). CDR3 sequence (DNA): TGTGCCAGCAGCCACTCCGGACTAGCGGGAGGCCCCCAATACGAGCAGTACTTC. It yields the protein CASSHSGLAGGPQYEQYF.

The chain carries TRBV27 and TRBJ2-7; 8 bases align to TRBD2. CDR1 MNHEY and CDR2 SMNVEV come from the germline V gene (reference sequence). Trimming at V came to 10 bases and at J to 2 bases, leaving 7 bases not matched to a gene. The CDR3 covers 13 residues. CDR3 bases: TGTGCCAACCCGGGACTAGTAGCCTACGAGCAGTACTTC. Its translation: CANPGLVAYEQYF.

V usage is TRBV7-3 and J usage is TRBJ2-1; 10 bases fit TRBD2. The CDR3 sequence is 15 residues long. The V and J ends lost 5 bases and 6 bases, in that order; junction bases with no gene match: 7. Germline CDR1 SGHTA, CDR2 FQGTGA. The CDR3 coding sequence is TGTGCCAGCAGCCCTACCGGGACTAGCGTCAATGAGCAGTTCTTC. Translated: CASSPTGTSVNEQFF.

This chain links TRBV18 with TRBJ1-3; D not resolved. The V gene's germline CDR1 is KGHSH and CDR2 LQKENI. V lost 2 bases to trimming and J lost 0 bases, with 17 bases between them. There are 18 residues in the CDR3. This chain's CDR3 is CASSPSAGQAYSGNTIYF. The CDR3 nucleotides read TGTGCCAGCTCACCAAGCGCGGGCCAAGCCTACTCTGGAAACACCATATATTTT.

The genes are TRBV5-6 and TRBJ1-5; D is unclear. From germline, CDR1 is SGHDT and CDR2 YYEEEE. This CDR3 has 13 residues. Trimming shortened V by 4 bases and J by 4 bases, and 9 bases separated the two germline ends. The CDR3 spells CASSPSLNQPQHF. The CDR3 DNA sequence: TGTGCCAGCAGCCCTAGTCTGAATCAGCCCCAGCATTTT.

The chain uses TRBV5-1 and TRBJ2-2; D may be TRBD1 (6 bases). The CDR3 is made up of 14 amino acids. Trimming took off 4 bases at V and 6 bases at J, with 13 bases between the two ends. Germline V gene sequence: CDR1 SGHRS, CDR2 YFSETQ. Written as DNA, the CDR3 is TGCGCCAGCAGCACGGGACACGGATCCGGGGAGCTGTTTTTT. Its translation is CASSTGHGSGELFF.